This TCR beta chain originates from a study of blood T cell repertoires in COVID-19. Study information: Sites across the United States, Italy and Spain contributed samples from acute and convalescent COVID-19. PBMCs, B-cell-depleted T cells, or T cells were the source of the cDNA or gDNA that made up the material.

Original processing notes: Amplification of reference gene primers provided the estimated nucleated cell counts. The method was immunoSEQ multiplex PCR; TCRdb's version includes in-frame clones alone and lacks a portion of them. V and J calls and clone size are copied from that table; D and trimming were computed from the DNA. The sample carries around 200,000 clones, 89% recorded once. The study recruited people aged about 18 to 95 years across some 23 US areas. This receptor was identified in a woman aged 40 to 50 with acute COVID-19. The sequenced material came from PBMCs or T cells enriched from blood (not recorded which).

The chain's CDR3 is CASSQTAAAGELFF. In DNA, the CDR3 is TGTGCCAGCAGCCAAACGGCGGCGGCCGGGGAGCTGTTTTTT. V is TRBV3-1 (or the pseudogene TRBV3-2) and J is TRBJ2-2; D remains unclear. The germline gives CDR1 LGHDT, CDR2 YNNKEL (reference sequence). The CDR3 loop spans 14 amino acids. V was cut by 2 bases and J by 6 bases, with 10 bases left in between.